Following are 21 T cell receptor beta chains from one sample sequenced in a study of OX40 agonist ivuxolimab in advanced cancers. Here immunoSEQ multiplex PCR was the method, and the copy in TCRdb shows in-frame clones only, minus some. Of over 55,000 clones in the sample, about 89% were seen once. Sequencing was performed on CD4+ or CD8+ T cells sorted from blood, taken in a trial of the OX40 agonist ivuxolimab. The receptors originated from an adult with an advanced solid tumor such as melanoma, head and neck, liver or kidney cancer.

This clone was seen only once. V is TRBV27 and J is TRBJ1-3; 7 bases match TRBD1. Germline assignment: CDR1 MNHEY and CDR2 SMNVEV (reference sequence). This CDR3 is 16 amino acids long. V was clipped by 6 bases and J by 3 bases; unmatched bases: 11. In nucleotides, the CDR3 is TGTGCCAGCAGCACCCTCCGACAGGGCGGTGGAAACACCATATATTTT. Protein product: CASSTLRQGGGNTIYF.

The chain joins TRBV29-1 to TRBJ2-5; D remains ambiguous. The CDR3 is 11 residues long. Germline V lookup: CDR1 SQVTM, CDR2 ANQGSEA. V lost 4 bases to trimming and J lost 6 bases, with 9 bases between them. As DNA, the CDR3 is TGCAGCGTTGCAGGACGGAAGACCCAGTACTTC. It codes for CSVAGRKTQYF.

The V gene is TRBV27, the J gene TRBJ1-2; D not resolved. V lost 6 bases, J lost 4 bases, and 12 bases lay in between. This CDR3 has 13 residues. Germline lookup yields CDR1 MNHEY and CDR2 SMNVEV (reference sequence). The CDR3 DNA reads TGTGCCAGCAGGCCAGACAAGGGCTATGGCTACACCTTC. This encodes CASRPDKGYGYTF.

The chain employs TRBV5-6 and TRBJ2-5; D is unresolved. V dropped 2 bases and J dropped 5 bases, with 7 bases sitting between them. The CDR3 runs to 12 residues. Germline CDR1 and CDR2: SGHDT and YYEEEE. The CDR3: CASSLGVETQYF. The DNA of the CDR3 is TGTGCCAGCAGCTTAGGTGTGGAGACCCAGTACTTC.

V and J are TRBV11-2 and TRBJ1-1; D unclear. The V end was cut by 5 bases, the J end by 7 bases, with 11 bases between. From germline, CDR1 is SGHAT and CDR2 FQNNGV. The length of the CDR3 is 12 residues. CDR3 bases: TGTGCCAGCAGCCGGGAGAAAGGTGAAGCTTTCTTT. It encodes CASSREKGEAFF.

This chain links TRBV7-6 with TRBJ2-7, with D perhaps matching TRBD1 (7 bases). V lost 1 base and J 5 bases, leaving 12 bases between the germline ends. Looked up from germline, CDR1 is SGHVS and CDR2 is FNYEAQ. The CDR3 covers 14 residues. CDR3 in DNA: TGTGCCAGCAGCTTAGGTGACAGGGAGGACGAGCAGTACTTC. It is translated as CASSLGDREDEQYF.

The CDR3: CASSISGDYEQYF. The CDR3 DNA is TGTGCCAGTAGTATTTCAGGGGATTACGAGCAGTACTTC. V gene TRBV19 combines with J gene TRBJ2-7, with D tentatively TRBD1 (6 bases). Germline CDR1 reads LNHDA; CDR2 reads SQIVND (reference sequence). Trimming took off 3 bases at V and 4 bases at J, with 10 bases between the two ends. This CDR3 has 13 amino acids.

The CDR3 coding sequence is TGTGCCAGTTCAGCGGGAGTGGGAGAGCAGTACTTC. This codes for CASSAGVGEQYF. The rearrangement uses TRBV6-1 and TRBJ2-7; TRBD2 matches at 8 bases. The CDR3 length is 12 residues. Germline CDR1 is MNHNS and CDR2 is SASEGT. J gave up 7 bases and V 9 bases, and 8 bases lay outside the gene matches.

This clone was counted only a few times. The V gene is TRBV20-1, the J gene TRBJ2-7, with TRBD1 as a possible D gene (5 bases). CDR3 length equals 11 residues. The V gene's germline CDR1 is DFQATT and CDR2 SNEGSKA (reference sequence). V was clipped by 5 bases and J by 4 bases, with 9 bases between them. CDR3 loop: CSAPQGYEQYF. The CDR3 nucleotides are TGCAGTGCTCCTCAGGGTTACGAGCAGTACTTC.

This chain uses TRBV30 with TRBJ1-3; D is unresolved. CDR3 size: 13 residues. Germline CDR1 GTSNPN, CDR2 SVGIG (reference sequence). V was shortened by 1 base and J by 5 bases, with 9 bases between the two germline ends. CDR3 amino acids: CAWSGWGRNTIYF. As DNA, the CDR3 is TGTGCCTGGAGTGGTTGGGGAAGAAACACCATATATTTT. Looking up the rest from reference TRBV30 and TRBJ1-3 gives the full variable domain: SQTIHQWPATLVQPVGSPLSLECTVEGTSNPNLYWYRQAAGRGLQLLFYSVGIGQISSEVPQNLSASRPQDRQFILSSKKLLLSDSGFYLCAWSGWGRNTIYFGEGSWLTVV.

The J gene is TRBJ2-1, the V gene TRBV28, with D perhaps TRBD2 (7 bases). CDR1 and CDR2 from the germline V gene are MDHEN and SYDVKM. The V end lost 8 bases, the J end lost 3 bases, and 20 bases lay between the germline ends. CDR3 length: 16 residues. The CDR3 loop reads CASSGFWGGRYNEQFF. The CDR3, as DNA: TGTGCCAGCTCGGGCTTTTGGGGGGGCCGCTACAATGAGCAGTTCTTC. Looking up the rest from reference TRBV28 and TRBJ2-1 gives the full variable domain: DVKVTQSSRYLVKRTGEKVFLECVQDMDHENMFWYRQDPGLGLRLIYFSYDVKMKEKGDIPEGYSVSREKKERFSLILESASTNQTSMYLCASSGFWGGRYNEQFFGPGTRLTVL.

This chain connects TRBV7-2 to TRBJ2-5; D is possibly TRBD1 (5 bases). The CDR3 is 12 amino acids. Trimming left V 6 bases short and J 5 bases short, with 10 bases between. CDR1 is SGHTA and CDR2 is FQGNSA in the germline V gene. The CDR3 region has the DNA TGTGCCAGCAGATCAGGGTCGGAGACCCAGTACTTC. Amino acids: CASRSGSETQYF. Filled out from reference TRBV7-2 and TRBJ2-5, the complete variable domain reads GAGVSQSPSNKVTEKGKDVELRCDPISGHTALYWYRQSLGQGLEFLIYFQGNSAPDKSGLPSDRFSAERTGGSVSTLTIQRTQQEDSAVYLCASRSGSETQYFGPGTRLLVL.

The V call is TRBV28, the J call TRBJ2-1; 9 bases are a match to TRBD2. Germline V gives CDR1 MDHEN, CDR2 SYDVKM. J lost 12 bases, V lost 6 bases, and 9 bases had no gene match. There are 13 residues in the CDR3. The CDR3, as DNA: TGTGCCAGCAGAGTAGCGGGGGCTGACGGGCAGTTCTTC. Its protein is CASRVAGADGQFF. Filled out from reference TRBV28 and TRBJ2-1, the complete variable domain reads DVKVTQSSRYLVKRTGEKVFLECVQDMDHENMFWYRQDPGLGLRLIYFSYDVKMKEKGDIPEGYSVSREKKERFSLILESASTNQTSMYLCASRVAGADGQFFGPGTRLTVL.

The V call is TRBV2, the J call TRBJ1-5; no reliable D call. Trimming removed 6 bases from V and 4 bases from J, with 13 bases in between. Germline CDR1 and CDR2: SNHLY and FYNNEI. The CDR3 has 14 residues. CDR3 sequence: CASSPRGGNQPQHF. As DNA, the CDR3 is TGTGCCAGCAGCCCACGGGGTGGGAATCAGCCCCAGCATTTT.

This clone was counted between two and nine times. The CDR3 loop reads CAWSVTNADTQYF. The CDR3 nucleotides are TGTGCCTGGAGTGTGACGAACGCAGATACGCAGTATTTT. The V call is TRBV30, the J call TRBJ2-3, with D unresolved. Germline V gene lookup returns CDR1 GTSNPN and CDR2 SVGIG (reference sequence). The CDR3 is 13 amino acids. With 0 bases removed from V and 4 bases from J, the gap between germline ends came to 8 bases.

The V and J genes are TRBV16 and TRBJ2-1; D remains ambiguous. Germline CDR1 is KGHSY and CDR2 is FQNENV. The CDR3 totals 13 residues. Trimming shortened V by 0 bases and J by 7 bases, and 7 bases separated the two germline ends. CDR3 in DNA: TGTGCCAGCAGCCAATCGTCGAGAAATGAGCAGTTCTTC. Protein product: CASSQSSRNEQFF. The variable domain in full, with the rest retrieved from reference TRBV16 and TRBJ2-1, is GEEVAQTPKHLVRGEGQKAKLYCAPIKGHSYVFWYQQVLKNEFKFLISFQNENVFDETGMPKERFSAKCLPNSPCSLEIQATKLEDSAVYFCASSQSSRNEQFFGPGTRLTVL.

The chain uses TRBV5-1 and TRBJ2-2; TRBD2 matches at 11 bases. The CDR3 totals 16 residues. The V gene end was trimmed by 4 bases and the J gene end by 4 bases; junction bases not matched to a gene: 6. Germline assignment: CDR1 SGHRS and CDR2 YFSETQ. CDR3 region: CASSPLAGGTTGELFF. The CDR3 region has the DNA TGCGCCAGCAGCCCCCTAGCGGGAGGTACCACCGGGGAGCTGTTTTTT. Full variable domain (missing parts from reference TRBV5-1 and TRBJ2-2): KAGVTQTPRYLIKTRGQQVTLSCSPISGHRSVSWYQQTPGQGLQFLFEYFSETQRNKGNFPGRFSGRQFSNSRSEMNVSTLELGDSALYLCASSPLAGGTTGELFFGEGSRLTVL.

The chain couples TRBV11-2 to TRBJ2-1; TRBD1 matches at 10 bases. Losses at the gene ends were 7 bases for V and 4 bases for J; bases not matched to a gene: 7. CDR3 size: 15 residues. In germline, CDR1 is SGHAT, CDR2 FQNNGV. As DNA, the CDR3 is TGTGCCAGCACCATCCAGGGACAGGGGTACAATGAGCAGTTCTTC. This translates into CASTIQGQGYNEQFF.

This clone was detected only once. The CDR3 is CASRLGTGGLGPSETQYF. In DNA, the CDR3 is TGCGCCAGCAGGTTAGGGACAGGGGGTTTGGGCCCATCCGAGACCCAGTACTTC. The rearrangement uses TRBV5-1 and TRBJ2-5, with 11 positions matching TRBD1. The CDR3 is 18 amino acids. CDR1 and CDR2 from the germline V gene are SGHRS and YFSETQ. V was pared by 5 bases and J by 5 bases, with 17 bases of the junction left unmatched. Together with reference TRBV5-1 and TRBJ2-5, the CDR3 gives the full variable domain: KAGVTQTPRYLIKTRGQQVTLSCSPISGHRSVSWYQQTPGQGLQFLFEYFSETQRNKGNFPGRFSGRQFSNSRSEMNVSTLELGDSALYLCASRLGTGGLGPSETQYFGPGTRLLVL.

The genes are TRBV9 and TRBJ2-2; 7 nucleotides agree with TRBD1. J was trimmed by 1 base and V by 8 bases; bases with no gene match: 2. This CDR3 has 13 amino acids. The germline gives CDR1 SGDLS, CDR2 YYNGEE. CDR3 residues: CASRTGNTGELFF. DNA of the CDR3: TGTGCCAGTAGGACAGGGAACACCGGGGAGCTGTTTTTT.

V is TRBV10-3 and J is TRBJ1-3; D remains ambiguous. Trimming stripped 3 bases from V and 7 bases from J, with 7 bases between. Looked up from germline, CDR1 is ENHRY and CDR2 is SYGVKD. The CDR3 length is 12 residues. Here the CDR3 reads CAISDAGNTIYF. The DNA of the CDR3 is TGTGCCATCAGTGACGCGGGGAACACCATATATTTT.